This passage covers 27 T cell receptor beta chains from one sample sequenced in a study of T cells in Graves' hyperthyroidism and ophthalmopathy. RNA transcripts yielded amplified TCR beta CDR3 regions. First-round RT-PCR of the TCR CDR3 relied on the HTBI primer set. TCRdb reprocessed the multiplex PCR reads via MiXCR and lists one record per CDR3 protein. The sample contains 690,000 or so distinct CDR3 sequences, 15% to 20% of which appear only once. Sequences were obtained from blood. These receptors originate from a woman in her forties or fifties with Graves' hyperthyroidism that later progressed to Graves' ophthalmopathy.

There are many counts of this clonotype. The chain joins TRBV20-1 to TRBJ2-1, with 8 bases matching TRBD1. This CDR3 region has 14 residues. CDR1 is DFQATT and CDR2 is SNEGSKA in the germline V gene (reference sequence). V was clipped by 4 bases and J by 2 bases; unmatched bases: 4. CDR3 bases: TGCAGTGCTAATGACAGGGGACCCTACAATGAGCAGTTCTTC. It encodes CSANDRGPYNEQFF.

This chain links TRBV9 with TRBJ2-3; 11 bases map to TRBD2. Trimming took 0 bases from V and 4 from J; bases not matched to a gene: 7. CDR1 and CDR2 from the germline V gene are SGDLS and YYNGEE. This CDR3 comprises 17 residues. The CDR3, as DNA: TGTGCCAGCAGCGTAGGAATAGCGGGGGGGCCTGCAGATACGCAGTATTTT. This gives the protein CASSVGIAGGPADTQYF.

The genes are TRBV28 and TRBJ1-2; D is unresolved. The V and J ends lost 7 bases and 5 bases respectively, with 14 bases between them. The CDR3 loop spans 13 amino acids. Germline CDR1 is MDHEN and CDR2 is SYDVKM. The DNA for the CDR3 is TGTGCCAGCAACCCCAAGACCGAATATGGCTACACCTTC. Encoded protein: CASNPKTEYGYTF.

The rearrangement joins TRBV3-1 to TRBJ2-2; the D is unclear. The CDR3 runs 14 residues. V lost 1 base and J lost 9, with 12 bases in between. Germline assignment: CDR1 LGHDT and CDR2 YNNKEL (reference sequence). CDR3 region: CASSQVSRDRELFF. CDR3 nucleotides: TGTGCCAGCAGCCAAGTTAGTCGAGATAGGGAGCTGTTTTTT.

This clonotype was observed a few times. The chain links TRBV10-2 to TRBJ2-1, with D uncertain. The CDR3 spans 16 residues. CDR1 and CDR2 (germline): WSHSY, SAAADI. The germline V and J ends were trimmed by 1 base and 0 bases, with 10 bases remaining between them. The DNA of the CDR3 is TGCGCCAGCAGTGAGTTTAAGCAGAGCTCCTACAATGAGCAGTTCTTC. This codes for CASSEFKQSSYNEQFF.

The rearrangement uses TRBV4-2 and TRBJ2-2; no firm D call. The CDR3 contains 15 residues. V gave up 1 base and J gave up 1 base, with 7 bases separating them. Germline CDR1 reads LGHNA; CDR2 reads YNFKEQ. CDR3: CASSQVLQNTGELFF. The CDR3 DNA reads TGTGCCAGCAGCCAAGTTCTGCAGAACACCGGGGAGCTGTTTTTT.

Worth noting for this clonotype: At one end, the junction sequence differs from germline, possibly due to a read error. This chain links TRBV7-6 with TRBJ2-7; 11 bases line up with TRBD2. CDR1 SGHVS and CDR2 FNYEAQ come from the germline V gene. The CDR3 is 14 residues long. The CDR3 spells CAGSPGTSGDEQYF. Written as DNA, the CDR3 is TGTGCCGGCAGCCCCGGGACTAGCGGTGACGAGCAGTACTTC.

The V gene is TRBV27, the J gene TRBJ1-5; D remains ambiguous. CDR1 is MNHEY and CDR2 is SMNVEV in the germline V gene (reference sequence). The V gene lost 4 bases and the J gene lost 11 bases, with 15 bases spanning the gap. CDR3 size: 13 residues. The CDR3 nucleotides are TGTGCCAGCAGTTCTGGCAGCCACACGGCCCAGCATTTT. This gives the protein CASSSGSHTAQHF.

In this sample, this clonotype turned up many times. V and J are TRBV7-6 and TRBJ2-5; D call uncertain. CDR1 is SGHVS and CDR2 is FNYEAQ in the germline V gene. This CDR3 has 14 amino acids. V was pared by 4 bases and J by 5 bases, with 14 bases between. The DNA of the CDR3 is TGTGCCAGCAGCTCACCGTCGGCTGGGGAGACCCAGTACTTC. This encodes CASSSPSAGETQYF.

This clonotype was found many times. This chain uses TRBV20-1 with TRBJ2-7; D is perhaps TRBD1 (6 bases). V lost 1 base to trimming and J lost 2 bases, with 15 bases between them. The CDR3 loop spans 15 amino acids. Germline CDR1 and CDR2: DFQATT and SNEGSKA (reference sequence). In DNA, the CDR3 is TGCAGTGCTAGAGGCCCCGCAGGGGACGCCTACGAGCAGTACTTC. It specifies CSARGPAGDAYEQYF.

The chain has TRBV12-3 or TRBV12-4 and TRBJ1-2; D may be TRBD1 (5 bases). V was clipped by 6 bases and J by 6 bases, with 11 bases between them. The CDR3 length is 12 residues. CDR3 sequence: CASSWRGDGYTF. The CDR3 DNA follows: TGTGCCAGCAGCTGGCGAGGGGATGGCTACACCTTC.

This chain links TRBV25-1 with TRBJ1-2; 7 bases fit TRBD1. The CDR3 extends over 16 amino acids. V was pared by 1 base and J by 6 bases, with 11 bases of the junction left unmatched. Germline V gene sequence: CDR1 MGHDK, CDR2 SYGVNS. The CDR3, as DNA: TGTGCCAGCAGTGAATCCACAGGGGCCGCCCTAGATGGCTACACCTTC. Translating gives CASSESTGAALDGYTF.

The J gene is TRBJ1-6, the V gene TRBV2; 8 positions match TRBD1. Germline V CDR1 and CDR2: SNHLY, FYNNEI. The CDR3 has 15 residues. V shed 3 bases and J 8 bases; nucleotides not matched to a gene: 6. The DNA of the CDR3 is TGTGCCAGCAGTGAGACAGGGGTATTGGATTCACCCCTCCACTTT. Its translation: CASSETGVLDSPLHF.

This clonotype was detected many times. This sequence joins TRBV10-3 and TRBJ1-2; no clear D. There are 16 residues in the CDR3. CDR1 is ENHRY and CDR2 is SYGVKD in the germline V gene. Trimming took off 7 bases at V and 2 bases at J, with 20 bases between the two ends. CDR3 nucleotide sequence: TGTGCCATCACCCAATCCCACGGGGTTACCAACTATGGCTACACCTTC. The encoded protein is CAITQSHGVTNYGYTF.

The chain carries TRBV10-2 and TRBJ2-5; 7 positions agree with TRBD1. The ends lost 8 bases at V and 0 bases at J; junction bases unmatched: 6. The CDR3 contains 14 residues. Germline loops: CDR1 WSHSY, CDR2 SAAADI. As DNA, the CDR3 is TGCGCCAGCGGACAGGACTTGTACCAAGAGACCCAGTACTTC. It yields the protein CASGQDLYQETQYF.

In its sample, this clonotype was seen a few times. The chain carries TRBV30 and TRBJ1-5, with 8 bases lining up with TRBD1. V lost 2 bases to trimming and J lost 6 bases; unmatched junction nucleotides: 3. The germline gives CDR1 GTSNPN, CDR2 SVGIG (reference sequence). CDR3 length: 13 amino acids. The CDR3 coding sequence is TGTGCCTGGAGTTCCACAGGGGGTCAGCCCCAGCATTTT. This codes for CAWSSTGGQPQHF.

The CDR3 DNA follows: TGTGCCAGCAGTTTTGGCGGGCTTCAGCCCCAGCATTTT. It encodes CASSFGGLQPQHF. The chain has TRBV12-3 or TRBV12-4 and TRBJ1-5, with unresolved D. CDR3 length: 13 amino acids. V was trimmed by 3 bases and J by 6 bases, leaving 9 bases between them.

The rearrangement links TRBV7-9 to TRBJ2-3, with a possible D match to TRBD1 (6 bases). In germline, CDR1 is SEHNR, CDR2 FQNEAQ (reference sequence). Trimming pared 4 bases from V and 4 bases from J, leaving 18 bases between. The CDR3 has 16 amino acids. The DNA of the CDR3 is TGTGCCAGCAGCTCTTACACAGGGTTCACGCCAGATACGCAGTATTTT. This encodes CASSSYTGFTPDTQYF.

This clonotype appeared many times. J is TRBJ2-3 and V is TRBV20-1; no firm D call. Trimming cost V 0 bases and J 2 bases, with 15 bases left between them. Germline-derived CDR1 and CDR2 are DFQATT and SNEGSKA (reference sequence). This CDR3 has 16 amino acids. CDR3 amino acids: CSARDLAEYLTDTQYF. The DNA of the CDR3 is TGCAGTGCTAGAGATCTCGCGGAGTACCTCACAGATACGCAGTATTTT.

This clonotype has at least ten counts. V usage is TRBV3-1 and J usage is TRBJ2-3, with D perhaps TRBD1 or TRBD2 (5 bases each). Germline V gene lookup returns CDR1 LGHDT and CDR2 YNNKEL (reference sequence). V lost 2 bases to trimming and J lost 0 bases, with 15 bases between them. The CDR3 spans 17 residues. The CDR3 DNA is TGTGCCAGCAGCCAATGGGGACGCGGGCGTAGCACAGATACGCAGTATTTT. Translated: CASSQWGRGRSTDTQYF.

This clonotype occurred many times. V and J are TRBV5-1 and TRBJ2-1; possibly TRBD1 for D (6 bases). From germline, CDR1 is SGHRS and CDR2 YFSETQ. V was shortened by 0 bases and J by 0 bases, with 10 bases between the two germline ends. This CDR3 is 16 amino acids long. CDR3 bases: TGCGCCAGCAGCTTGGTGGTGACAGGCTCCTACAATGAGCAGTTCTTC. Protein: CASSLVVTGSYNEQFF.

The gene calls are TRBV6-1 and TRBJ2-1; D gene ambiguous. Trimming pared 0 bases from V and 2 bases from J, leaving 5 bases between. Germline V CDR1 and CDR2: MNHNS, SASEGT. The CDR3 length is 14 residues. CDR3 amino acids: CASSEAPAYNEQFF. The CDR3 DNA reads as TGTGCCAGCAGTGAAGCCCCAGCCTACAATGAGCAGTTCTTC.

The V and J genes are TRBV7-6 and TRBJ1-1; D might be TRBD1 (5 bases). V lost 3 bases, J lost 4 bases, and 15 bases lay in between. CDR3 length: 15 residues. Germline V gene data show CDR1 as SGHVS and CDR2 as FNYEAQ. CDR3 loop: CASSLPPGAGTEAFF. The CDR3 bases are TGTGCCAGCAGCTTGCCTCCCGGGGCAGGCACTGAAGCTTTCTTT.

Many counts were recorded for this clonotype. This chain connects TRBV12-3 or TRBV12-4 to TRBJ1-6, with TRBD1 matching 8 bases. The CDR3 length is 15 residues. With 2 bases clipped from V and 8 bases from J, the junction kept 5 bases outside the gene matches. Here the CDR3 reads CASSLQGAKDSPLHF. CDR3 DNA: TGTGCCAGCAGTTTACAGGGGGCGAAAGATTCACCCCTCCACTTT.

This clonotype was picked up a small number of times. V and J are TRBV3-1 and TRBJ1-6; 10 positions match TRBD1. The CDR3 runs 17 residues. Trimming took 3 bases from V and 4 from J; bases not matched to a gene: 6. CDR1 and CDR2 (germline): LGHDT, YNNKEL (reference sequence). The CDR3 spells CASSHRQGARYNSPLHF. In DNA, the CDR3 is TGTGCCAGCAGCCATAGACAGGGGGCAAGGTATAATTCACCCCTCCACTTT.

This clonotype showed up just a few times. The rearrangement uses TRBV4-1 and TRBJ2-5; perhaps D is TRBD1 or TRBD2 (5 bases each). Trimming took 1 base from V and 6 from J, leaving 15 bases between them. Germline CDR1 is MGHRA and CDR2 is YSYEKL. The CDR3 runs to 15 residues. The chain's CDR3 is CASSQARDQPQTQYF. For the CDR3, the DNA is TGCGCCAGCAGCCAAGCCCGGGACCAGCCCCAGACCCAGTACTTC.

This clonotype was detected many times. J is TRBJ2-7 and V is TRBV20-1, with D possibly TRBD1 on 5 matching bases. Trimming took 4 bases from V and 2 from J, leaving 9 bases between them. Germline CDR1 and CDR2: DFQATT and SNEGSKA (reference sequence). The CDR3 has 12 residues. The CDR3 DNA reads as TGCAGTGCTACCGAGGACACCTACGAGCAGTACTTC. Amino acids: CSATEDTYEQYF.